One and the same sample provided the 27 T cell receptor beta chains below, sequenced in a study of OX40 agonist ivuxolimab in advanced cancers. This table comes from immunoSEQ multiplex PCR, and its TCRdb copy is limited to in-frame clones, with some not included. The table lists about 61,000 clones, 82% of them singletons, with under 0.65% in the top ten. The input for sequencing was CD4+ or CD8+ T cells sorted from blood, taken in a trial of the OX40 agonist ivuxolimab. Receptors originate from an adult with an advanced solid tumor such as melanoma, head and neck, liver or kidney cancer.

The chain employs TRBV7-9 and TRBJ1-3; D is ambiguous. This CDR3 has 12 residues. The germline V gene has CDR1 SEHNR and CDR2 FQNEAQ (reference sequence). Trimming stripped 2 bases from V and 3 bases from J, with 2 bases between. The CDR3 DNA follows: TGTGCCAGCAGCTTAAATGGAAACACCATATATTTT. It codes for CASSLNGNTIYF.

This clone was seen more than once but under ten times. The CDR3 DNA sequence: TGCGCCAGCAGCTCGGGACAGGCACCACTTGAAGCTTTCTTT. This gives the protein CASSSGQAPLEAFF. The V gene is TRBV5-1, the J gene TRBJ1-1, with 8 bases aligning to TRBD1. The CDR3 runs to 14 residues. The V gene's germline CDR1 is SGHRS and CDR2 YFSETQ. Losses at the gene ends were 3 bases for V and 7 bases for J; bases not matched to a gene: 8.

The V gene is TRBV7-9, the J gene TRBJ1-1; D unclear. The ends were cut back, 5 bases at V and 1 base at J, with 8 bases in the middle. CDR3 length: 13 amino acids. CDR1 is SEHNR and CDR2 is FQNEAQ in the germline V gene (reference sequence). The CDR3 DNA follows: TGTGCCAGCAGCGTCGGGAGGAACACTGAAGCTTTCTTT. Protein: CASSVGRNTEAFF.

In its sample, this clone was seen once. The J gene is TRBJ2-5, the V gene TRBV29-1, with unresolved D. Germline CDR1 is SQVTM and CDR2 is ANQGSEA. This CDR3 comprises 12 residues. V shed 4 bases and J shed 5 bases, with 11 bases lying between them. The CDR3 sequence is CSVGSSPETQYF. CDR3 sequence (DNA): TGCAGCGTTGGGAGCAGCCCGGAGACCCAGTACTTC.

The CDR3 DNA sequence: TGTGCCAGCAGTTTGGTAGACAGGGGGAACTATGGCTACACCTTC. Translation: CASSLVDRGNYGYTF. V usage is TRBV28 and J usage is TRBJ1-2, with 9 positions matching TRBD1. Germline CDR1 and CDR2: MDHEN and SYDVKM. V gave up 3 bases and J gave up 2 bases; unmatched junction bases: 4. The CDR3 has 15 amino acids.

The CDR3 here is CAWSLLVAGVDEQFF. CDR3 DNA: TGTGCCTGGAGCCTCCTCGTAGCGGGAGTGGATGAGCAGTTCTTC. This chain uses TRBV30 with TRBJ2-1; TRBD2 matches at 9 bases. The CDR3 runs to 15 residues. V was pared by 3 bases and J by 8 bases, with 11 bases of the junction left unmatched. Germline CDR1 GTSNPN, CDR2 SVGIG (reference sequence).

The genes are TRBV5-8 and TRBJ2-1; TRBD2 is a possible D gene (5 bases). V lost 4 bases and J lost 5, with 22 bases in between. Germline assignment: CDR1 SGHTS and CDR2 YDEGEE. This CDR3 region has 17 residues. CDR3 nucleotide sequence: TGTGCCAGCAGCCCTGGGCGGGTTAGGAGCTGGGACAATGAGCAGTTCTTC. Residues: CASSPGRVRSWDNEQFF.

This rearrangement joins TRBV14 to TRBJ2-1, with D unclear. This CDR3 is 16 amino acids long. Per the germline V gene, CDR1 is SGHDN and CDR2 is FVKESK. Deletions cut 1 base from V and 0 bases from J, with 10 bases between. CDR3 residues: CASSQGKLYSYNEQFF. Written as DNA, the CDR3 is TGTGCCAGCAGCCAAGGGAAACTTTACTCCTACAATGAGCAGTTCTTC.

The chain combines TRBV30 with TRBJ1-5, with D maybe TRBD1 (6 bases). Trimming removed 2 bases from V and 2 bases from J, with 10 bases in between. Germline-derived CDR1 and CDR2 are GTSNPN and SVGIG (reference sequence). The CDR3 extends over 14 amino acids. CDR3 sequence: CAWSRAGGNQPQHF. The DNA for the CDR3 is TGTGCCTGGAGTCGGGCAGGGGGCAATCAGCCCCAGCATTTT.

The rearrangement uses TRBV29-1 and TRBJ2-3; tentatively, D is TRBD2 (6 bases). The germline V gene has CDR1 SQVTM and CDR2 ANQGSEA. The CDR3 is 15 amino acids. The V gene lost 5 bases and the J gene lost 2 bases, with 17 bases spanning the gap. The CDR3 DNA reads as TGCAGCGTTTCGGGACTTCCCGGGAACACAGATACGCAGTATTTT. Its protein is CSVSGLPGNTDTQYF.

This clone was observed a single time. The rearrangement uses TRBV4-3 and TRBJ2-1; D gene uncertain. Trimming shortened V by 0 bases and J by 0 bases, and 9 bases separated the two germline ends. CDR3 length: 16 amino acids. The germline gives CDR1 LGHNA, CDR2 YSLEER. The CDR3 is CASSQDAYSSYNEQFF. The CDR3 DNA reads as TGCGCCAGCAGCCAAGATGCCTATAGCTCCTACAATGAGCAGTTCTTC.

This clone was detected many times. The V gene is TRBV27, the J gene TRBJ2-1, with D tentatively TRBD1 or TRBD2 (6 bases each). The germline gives CDR1 MNHEY, CDR2 SMNVEV (reference sequence). Trimming removed 2 bases at V and 10 bases at J, with 12 bases between. This CDR3 is 13 amino acids long. DNA for the CDR3: TGTGCCAGCAGTTTAGGGGGGCAAAGGGAGCAGTTCTTC. Amino acids: CASSLGGQREQFF.

The chain joins TRBV5-1 to TRBJ2-1; a possible D gene is TRBD2 (6 bases). The germline V and J ends were trimmed by 0 bases and 3 bases, with 13 bases remaining between them. The CDR3 totals 16 residues. CDR1 is SGHRS, CDR2 YFSETQ, per germline. CDR3 region: CASSLEGRDIYNEQFF. The CDR3 region has the DNA TGCGCCAGCAGCTTGGAGGGGCGGGATATCTACAATGAGCAGTTCTTC.

The rearrangement uses TRBV28 and TRBJ2-3; D remains ambiguous. The CDR3 is 14 amino acids. Germline V lookup: CDR1 MDHEN, CDR2 SYDVKM. Trimming took off 6 bases at V and 4 bases at J, with 14 bases between the two ends. The CDR3 loop is CASSQPLGADTQYF. The CDR3 nucleotides read TGTGCCAGCAGCCAACCGCTTGGGGCAGATACGCAGTATTTT.

The chain combines TRBV10-3 with TRBJ2-2; D is ambiguous. The CDR3 has 13 residues. The germline V and J ends were trimmed by 1 base and 6 bases, with 6 bases remaining between them. From germline, CDR1 is ENHRY and CDR2 SYGVKD. CDR3 coding DNA: TGTGCCATCAGTGAGTTAGGGTCCGGGGAGCTGTTTTTT. Translating it yields CAISELGSGELFF.

The rearrangement joins TRBV5-1 to TRBJ2-3; D possibly uses TRBD1 or TRBD2 (5 bases each). The germline V gene has CDR1 SGHRS and CDR2 YFSETQ. Trimming left V 3 bases short and J 4 bases short, with 21 bases between. The CDR3 runs 17 residues. The CDR3, as DNA: TGCGCCAGCAGCTACCTACCGGGACCAAAGGGCGCAGATACGCAGTATTTT. Translating it yields CASSYLPGPKGADTQYF.

Here the CDR3 DNA reads TGTGCCAGCAGCCCCCGACTAGCGGGAGACGAGCAGTACTTC. It translates to CASSPRLAGDEQYF. The chain combines TRBV7-2 with TRBJ2-5, with 12 bases matching TRBD2. Matching the DNA end better, TRBJ2-7 makes the J call doubtful. Germline V gives CDR1 SGHTA, CDR2 FQGNSA. CDR3 length equals 14 residues.

The CDR3 sequence is CASSFERPDTQYF. The CDR3 DNA reads TGTGCCAGCAGCTTCGAGAGACCAGATACGCAGTATTTT. The chain is built from TRBV7-6 and TRBJ2-3, with D uncertain. V was trimmed by 3 bases and J by 4 bases, leaving 8 bases between them. The CDR3 is 13 amino acids. CDR1 SGHVS and CDR2 FNYEAQ come from the germline V gene. Using reference TRBV7-6 and TRBJ2-3 for the parts outside the CDR3, the full variable domain is GAGVSQSPRYKVTKRGQDVALRCDPISGHVSLYWYRQALGQGPEFLTYFNYEAQQDKSGLPNDRFSAERPEGSISTLTIQRTEQRDSAMYRCASSFERPDTQYFGPGTRLTVL.

Comments on this clone: At one end the junction does not follow the germline gene, possibly because of a read error. This chain links TRBV7-7 with TRBJ2-5, with TRBD2 matching 9 bases. TRBJ2-7 matches the DNA end more closely, so the J call is doubtful. Germline CDR1 and CDR2: SSHAT and FNYEAQ (reference sequence). This CDR3 has 15 residues. The CDR3 loop is CASSYTSGHSYEQYF. The CDR3 region has the DNA TGTGCTAGCAGCTATACTAGCGGGCATTCCTACGAGCAGTACTTC.

This clone was detected only once. The chain uses TRBV7-2 and TRBJ2-1; 10 bases are a match to TRBD2. The germline gives CDR1 SGHTA, CDR2 FQGNSA. The CDR3 has 15 residues. Trimming cost V 8 bases and J 5 bases; bases outside gene matches: 9. This chain's CDR3 is CASASGSGENNEQFF. The CDR3 region has the DNA TGTGCCAGCGCTAGCGGGAGCGGTGAAAACAATGAGCAGTTCTTC.

The chain is built from TRBV12-5 and TRBJ2-2; D is unclear. The CDR3 extends over 12 amino acids. CDR1 is LGHNT and CDR2 is FRNRAP in the germline V gene. V dropped 6 bases and J dropped 6 bases, with 8 bases sitting between them. The DNA for the CDR3 is TGTGCTAGTGGCCTCGGTTCCGGGGAGCTGTTTTTT. Residues: CASGLGSGELFF.

This sequence joins TRBV27 and TRBJ1-1; D unclear. Deletions cut 3 bases from V and 0 bases from J, with 5 bases between. From germline, CDR1 is MNHEY and CDR2 SMNVEV (reference sequence). The CDR3 has 13 amino acids. The DNA for the CDR3 is TGTGCCAGCAGTTTTTCCCTGAACACTGAAGCTTTCTTT. It encodes CASSFSLNTEAFF.

This chain uses TRBV10-2 with TRBJ2-3, with 8 bases matching TRBD2. The CDR3 totals 14 residues. V trimming: 7 bases; J trimming: 2 bases; junction bases outside the gene matches: 5. The germline gives CDR1 WSHSY, CDR2 SAAADI. The CDR3 DNA reads TGCGCCAGCAAAGAAGCGGGGGACACAGATACGCAGTATTTT. This translates into CASKEAGDTDTQYF.

The rearrangement links TRBV18 to TRBJ2-1; no definite D call. Trimming removed 2 bases from V and 5 bases from J, with 7 bases in between. CDR3 length equals 13 residues. CDR1 KGHSH and CDR2 LQKENI come from the germline V gene. CDR3 sequence (DNA): TGTGCCAGCTCACCAAGGCTAAACAATGAGCAGTTCTTC. Amino acid sequence: CASSPRLNNEQFF.

This clone was detected a few times. The J gene is TRBJ1-4, the V gene TRBV27; TRBD1 is a possible D gene (5 bases). Germline V lookup: CDR1 MNHEY, CDR2 SMNVEV (reference sequence). This CDR3 comprises 13 residues. V lost 10 bases to trimming and J lost 10 bases, with 19 bases between them. The CDR3 protein is CATRLGGVGKLFF. The CDR3 DNA reads as TGTGCCACCCGCTTGGGGGGGGTTGGAAAACTGTTTTTT.

The chain is built from TRBV5-1 and TRBJ2-1, with 7 positions matching TRBD2. In germline, CDR1 is SGHRS, CDR2 YFSETQ. The V gene end was trimmed by 2 bases and the J gene end by 6 bases; junction bases not matched to a gene: 8. The CDR3 is 15 residues long. The CDR3 spells CASSLLANSFNEQFF. The CDR3 DNA is TGCGCCAGCAGCTTACTAGCGAATAGCTTCAATGAGCAGTTCTTC.

This clone was observed a single time. The chain recombines TRBV28 with TRBJ2-5; TRBD1 matches 10 bases. The CDR3 spans 16 residues. CDR1 and CDR2 (germline): MDHEN, SYDVKM. After removal of 5 bases from V and 0 bases from J, the junction contained 6 bases not matched to a gene. The CDR3 DNA sequence: TGTGCCAGCAGTCCCTGGACAGGGGGGAACCAAGAGACCCAGTACTTC. Its protein is CASSPWTGGNQETQYF.